These 13 T cell receptor beta chains were sequenced from one sample in a study of T cells in Graves' hyperthyroidism and ophthalmopathy. TCR beta CDR3 regions were amplified from RNA transcripts. The HTBI primer set served for first-round RT-PCR of the TCR CDR3. TCRdb reprocessed the multiplex PCR reads via MiXCR and lists one record per CDR3 protein. The table includes a few hundred thousand distinct CDR3 sequences, about a sixth detected once. The sample was blood. The receptor set was obtained from a woman between 35 and 50 years old with Graves' ophthalmopathy.

The CDR3 nucleotides are TGTGCCAGCAGCCCCGTTTCTAGCGGAGAGACCCAGTACTTC. This codes for CASSPVSSGETQYF. The chain joins TRBV7-2 to TRBJ2-5; 7 nucleotides align to TRBD2. V shed 5 bases and J 4 bases; nucleotides not matched to a gene: 7. Germline V gene data show CDR1 as SGHTA and CDR2 as FQGNSA. There are 14 residues in the CDR3.

The table lists this clonotype with a few counts. This CDR3 is CASTLPLQHF. The CDR3, as DNA: TGTGCCAGCACCTTACCCCTCCAGCATTTT. V usage is TRBV12-3 or TRBV12-4 and J usage is TRBJ1-5, with D uncertain. Trimming removed 7 bases at V and 12 bases at J, with 10 bases between. The CDR3 has 10 residues.

This clonotype has at least ten counts. The J gene is TRBJ2-7, the V gene TRBV27, with 14 bases aligning to TRBD2. Germline-derived CDR1 and CDR2 are MNHEY and SMNVEV (reference sequence). Trimming took 6 bases from V and 4 from J; bases not matched to a gene: 8. This CDR3 region has 16 residues. The CDR3 DNA reads TGTGCCAGCAGCTCGGTGACTAGCGGGAGGGGTTACGAGCAGTACTTC. Translated: CASSSVTSGRGYEQYF.

The chain uses TRBV9 and TRBJ2-7; maybe TRBD1 (6 bases). Germline-derived CDR1 and CDR2 are SGDLS and YYNGEE. V shed 0 bases and J shed 6 bases, with 16 bases lying between them. The CDR3 runs to 15 residues. The CDR3, as DNA: TGTGCCAGCAGCGTAGGTCTCACAGGGTCCACCGAGCAGTACTTC. Translation gives CASSVGLTGSTEQYF.

There are many counts of this clonotype. The chain uses TRBV27 and TRBJ1-5, with no clear D. Germline CDR1 and CDR2: MNHEY and SMNVEV (reference sequence). The CDR3 totals 10 residues. V gave up 6 bases and J gave up 8 bases, with 5 bases separating them. The CDR3 DNA reads as TGTGCCAGCAGCGGGGAGCCCCAGCATTTT. Protein: CASSGEPQHF.

This clonotype was observed a few times. A junction end diverges from the germline sequence, so it may reflect a read error. This chain joins TRBV4-1 and TRBJ1-2, with D unclear. The CDR3 spans 17 residues. CDR1 MGHRA and CDR2 YSYEKL come from the germline V gene. The CDR3 region has the DNA TGCGCCAGCATCCAAGTTATTGCACGGAGAGCTAACTATGGCTACACCTTC. It encodes CASIQVIARRANYGYTF.

The table lists this clonotype with many counts. V is TRBV12-3 or TRBV12-4 and J is TRBJ1-1; D call uncertain. This CDR3 has 13 amino acids. V gave up 2 bases and J gave up 10 bases, with 14 bases separating them. CDR3 nucleotides: TGTGCCAGCAGTTTAACCGGTCTTCCGGTAGCTTTCTTT. Amino acids: CASSLTGLPVAFF.

This clonotype has at least ten counts. This chain connects TRBV6-2 or TRBV6-3 to TRBJ1-2, with TRBD1 as a possible D gene (5 bases). V was pared by 4 bases and J by 3 bases, with 15 bases between. Germline CDR1 is MNHEY and CDR2 is SVGEGT. The CDR3 covers 15 residues. The chain's CDR3 is CASSSVEEGHYGYTF. CDR3 DNA: TGTGCCAGCAGTTCCGTCGAGGAGGGGCACTATGGCTACACCTTC.

V gene TRBV12-3 or TRBV12-4 combines with J gene TRBJ2-2; D is uncertain. Trimming pared 7 bases from V and 3 bases from J, leaving 12 bases between. The CDR3 covers 14 residues. The CDR3 is CASTLMTDTGELFF. DNA for the CDR3: TGTGCCAGCACCCTCATGACCGACACCGGGGAGCTGTTTTTT.

The chain uses TRBV6-5 and TRBJ2-7; possibly TRBD1 for D (6 bases). The V gene's germline CDR1 is MNHEY and CDR2 SVGAGI. The V and J ends lost 2 bases and 2 bases respectively, with 13 bases between them. The CDR3 has 15 residues. The CDR3 nucleotides read TGTGCCAGCAGTTACGTCCGGACAGACACCTACGAGCAGTACTTC. This translates into CASSYVRTDTYEQYF.

This clonotype was recorded at least ten times. This may be a read error, as it is one base from a much larger clone. V is TRBV12-3 or TRBV12-4 and J is TRBJ1-1; TRBD1 matches 7 bases. CDR3 size: 15 residues. The CDR3 is CASSPIQGRNTEASF. As DNA, the CDR3 is TGTGCCAGCAGTCCTATACAGGGGAGGAACACTGAAGCTTCCTTT.

This clonotype came up many times. The chain couples TRBV6-2 or TRBV6-3 to TRBJ2-6, with 8 bases matching TRBD1. The junction had 9 bases not matched to a gene; V was cut back by 5 bases and J by 0 bases. Germline loops: CDR1 MNHEY, CDR2 SVGEGT. The CDR3 is 18 residues long. The CDR3 DNA reads TGTGCCAGCAGTCCTGACAGGGGTGTTCTCTCTGGGGCCAACGTCCTGACTTTC. As protein: CASSPDRGVLSGANVLTF.

This clonotype showed up many times. CDR3 in amino acids: CASSTGLGQPQHF. Written as DNA, the CDR3 is TGTGCCAGCAGTACAGGGCTAGGGCAGCCCCAGCATTTT. The chain couples TRBV28 to TRBJ1-5, with a tentative D call TRBD1 (6 bases). The CDR3 covers 13 residues. Germline V gene data show CDR1 as MDHEN and CDR2 as SYDVKM. The V gene lost 5 bases and the J gene lost 7 bases, with 12 bases spanning the gap.